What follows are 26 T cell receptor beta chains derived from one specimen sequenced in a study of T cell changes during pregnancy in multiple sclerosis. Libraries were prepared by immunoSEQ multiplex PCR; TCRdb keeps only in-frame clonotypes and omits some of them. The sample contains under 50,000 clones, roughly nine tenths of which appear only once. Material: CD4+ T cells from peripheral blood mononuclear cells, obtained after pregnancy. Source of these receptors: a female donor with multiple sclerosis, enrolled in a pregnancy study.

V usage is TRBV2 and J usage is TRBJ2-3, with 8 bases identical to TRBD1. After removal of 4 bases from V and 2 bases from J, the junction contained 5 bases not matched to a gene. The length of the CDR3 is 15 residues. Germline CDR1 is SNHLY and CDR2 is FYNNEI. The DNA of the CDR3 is TGTGCCAGCAGTGCGGGACAGGCCTACACAGATACGCAGTATTTT. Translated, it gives CASSAGQAYTDTQYF.

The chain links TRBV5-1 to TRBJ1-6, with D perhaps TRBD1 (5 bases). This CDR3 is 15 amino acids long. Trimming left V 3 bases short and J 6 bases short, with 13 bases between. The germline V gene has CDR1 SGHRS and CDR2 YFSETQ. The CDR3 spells CASSSSGELNSPLHF. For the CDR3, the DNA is TGCGCCAGCAGCTCATCGGGGGAACTTAATTCACCCCTCCACTTT.

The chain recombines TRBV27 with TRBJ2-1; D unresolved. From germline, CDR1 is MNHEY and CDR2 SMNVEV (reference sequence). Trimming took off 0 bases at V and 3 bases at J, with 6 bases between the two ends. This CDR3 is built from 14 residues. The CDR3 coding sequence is TGTGCCAGCAGTTTATCTCCCGGCTACAATGAGCAGTTCTTC. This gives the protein CASSLSPGYNEQFF.

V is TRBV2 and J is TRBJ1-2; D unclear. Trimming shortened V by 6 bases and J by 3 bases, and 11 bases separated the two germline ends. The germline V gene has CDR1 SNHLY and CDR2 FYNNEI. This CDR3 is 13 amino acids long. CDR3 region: CASRMAGYYGYTF. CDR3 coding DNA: TGTGCCAGCAGAATGGCAGGATACTATGGCTACACCTTC.

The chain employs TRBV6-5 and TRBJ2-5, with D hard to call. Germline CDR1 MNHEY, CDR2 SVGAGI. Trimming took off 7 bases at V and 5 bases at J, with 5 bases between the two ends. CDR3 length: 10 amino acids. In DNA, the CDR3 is TGTGCCAGCAAACGGGAGACCCAGTACTTC. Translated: CASKRETQYF.

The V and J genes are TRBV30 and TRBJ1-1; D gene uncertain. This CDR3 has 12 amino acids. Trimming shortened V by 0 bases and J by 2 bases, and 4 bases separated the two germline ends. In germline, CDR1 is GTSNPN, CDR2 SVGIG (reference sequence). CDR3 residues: CAWSVLNTEAFF. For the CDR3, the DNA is TGTGCCTGGAGTGTACTTAACACTGAAGCTTTCTTT.

The CDR3 reads CASSPGTSGKPGNEQFF. DNA of the CDR3: TGTGCCAGCAGCCCCGGGACTAGCGGGAAACCCGGCAATGAGCAGTTCTTC. The chain uses TRBV5-6 and TRBJ2-1, with 13 bases identical to TRBD2. The V segment lost 4 bases and the J segment 6 bases; nucleotides outside the gene matches: 10. The germline gives CDR1 SGHDT, CDR2 YYEEEE. This CDR3 has 17 residues. Drawing the rest from reference TRBV5-6 and TRBJ2-1, the complete variable domain is DAGVTQSPTHLIKTRGQQVTLRCSPKSGHDTVSWYQQALGQGPQFIFQYYEEEERQRGNFPDRFSGHQFPNYSSELNVNALLLGDSALYLCASSPGTSGKPGNEQFFGPGTRLTVL.

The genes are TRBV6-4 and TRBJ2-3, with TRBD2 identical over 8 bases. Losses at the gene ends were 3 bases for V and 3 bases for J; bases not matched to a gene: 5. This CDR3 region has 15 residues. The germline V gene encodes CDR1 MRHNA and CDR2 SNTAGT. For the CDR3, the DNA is TGTGCCAGCAGTGAAGTGCCTAGCGGGACAGATACGCAGTATTTT. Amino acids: CASSEVPSGTDTQYF.

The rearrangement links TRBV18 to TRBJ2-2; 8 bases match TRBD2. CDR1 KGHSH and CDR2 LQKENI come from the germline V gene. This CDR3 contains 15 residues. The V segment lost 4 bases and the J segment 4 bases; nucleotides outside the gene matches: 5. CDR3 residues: CASSQAGGATGELFF. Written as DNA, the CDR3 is TGTGCCAGCTCACAAGCCGGGGGGGCCACCGGGGAGCTGTTTTTT. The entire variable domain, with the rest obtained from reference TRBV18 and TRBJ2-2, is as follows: NAGVMQNPRHLVRRRGQEARLRCSPMKGHSHVYWYRQLPEEGLKFMVYLQKENIIDESGMPKERFSAEFPKEGPSILRIQQVVRGDSAAYFCASSQAGGATGELFFGEGSRLTVL.

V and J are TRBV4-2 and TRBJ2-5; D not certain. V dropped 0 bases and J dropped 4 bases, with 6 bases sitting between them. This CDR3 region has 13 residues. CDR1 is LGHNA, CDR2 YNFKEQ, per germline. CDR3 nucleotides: TGTGCCAGCAGCCAAGATATGGCAGAGACCCAGTACTTC. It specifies CASSQDMAETQYF.

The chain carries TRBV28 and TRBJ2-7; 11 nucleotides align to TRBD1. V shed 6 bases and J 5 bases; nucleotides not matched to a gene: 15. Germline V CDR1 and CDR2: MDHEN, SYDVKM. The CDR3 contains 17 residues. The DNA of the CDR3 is TGTGCCAGCAGGCAGGGGGGGCCCGGACAGGGGGCCCACGAGCAGTACTTC. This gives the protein CASRQGGPGQGAHEQYF. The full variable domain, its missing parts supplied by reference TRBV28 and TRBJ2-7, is DVKVTQSSRYLVKRTGEKVFLECVQDMDHENMFWYRQDPGLGLRLIYFSYDVKMKEKGDIPEGYSVSREKKERFSLILESASTNQTSMYLCASRQGGPGQGAHEQYFGPGTRLTVT.

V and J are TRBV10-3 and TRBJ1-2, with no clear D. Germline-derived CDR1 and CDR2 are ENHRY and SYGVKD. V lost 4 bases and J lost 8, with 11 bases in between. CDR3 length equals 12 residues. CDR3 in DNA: TGTGCCATCAGTGTTAACAATCAGGGCTACACCTTC. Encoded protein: CAISVNNQGYTF.

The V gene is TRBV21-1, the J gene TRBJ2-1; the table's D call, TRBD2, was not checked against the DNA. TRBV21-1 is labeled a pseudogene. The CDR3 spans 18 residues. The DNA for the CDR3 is TGTGCCAGCAGCAAAGCGCTTTGTCTAGCTGATTGTAAAAATGAGCAGTTCTTC. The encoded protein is CASSKALCLADCKNEQFF.

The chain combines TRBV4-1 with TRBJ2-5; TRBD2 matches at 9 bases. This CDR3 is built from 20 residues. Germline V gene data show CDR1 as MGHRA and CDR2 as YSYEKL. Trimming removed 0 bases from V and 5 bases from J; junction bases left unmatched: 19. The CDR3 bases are TGCGCCAGCAGCCAAGATAGCCCAGCGGGAGGCCGAATAAGAGATGAGACCCAGTACTTC. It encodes CASSQDSPAGGRIRDETQYF.

Here the CDR3 DNA reads TGTGCCAGCAGCTCCCAGGGGAGTATCTATGGCTACACCTTC. Translation gives CASSSQGSIYGYTF. The rearrangement joins TRBV5-6 to TRBJ1-2; weak D call: TRBD1 (6 bases). The germline V gene encodes CDR1 SGHDT and CDR2 YYEEEE. This CDR3 has 14 amino acids. Trimming stripped 3 bases from V and 4 bases from J, with 13 bases between.

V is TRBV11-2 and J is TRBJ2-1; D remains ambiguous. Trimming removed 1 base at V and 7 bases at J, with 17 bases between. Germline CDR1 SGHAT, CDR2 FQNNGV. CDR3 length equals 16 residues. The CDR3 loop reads CASSLGGRSTPNEQFF. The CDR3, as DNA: TGTGCCAGCAGCTTAGGAGGCCGGTCCACCCCGAATGAGCAGTTCTTC.

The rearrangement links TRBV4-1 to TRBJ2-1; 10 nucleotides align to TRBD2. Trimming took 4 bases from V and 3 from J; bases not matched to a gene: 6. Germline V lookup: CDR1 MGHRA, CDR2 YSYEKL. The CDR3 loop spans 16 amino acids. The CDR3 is CASSRLAGGRYNEQFF. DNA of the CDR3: TGCGCCAGCAGCCGGTTAGCGGGAGGTCGCTACAATGAGCAGTTCTTC.

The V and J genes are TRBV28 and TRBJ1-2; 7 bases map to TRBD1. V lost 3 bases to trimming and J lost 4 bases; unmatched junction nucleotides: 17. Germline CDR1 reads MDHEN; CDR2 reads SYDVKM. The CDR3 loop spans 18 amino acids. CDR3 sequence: CASSFQGDRVITVYGYTF. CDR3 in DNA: TGTGCCAGCAGTTTCCAGGGGGACAGAGTCATCACAGTCTATGGCTACACCTTC.

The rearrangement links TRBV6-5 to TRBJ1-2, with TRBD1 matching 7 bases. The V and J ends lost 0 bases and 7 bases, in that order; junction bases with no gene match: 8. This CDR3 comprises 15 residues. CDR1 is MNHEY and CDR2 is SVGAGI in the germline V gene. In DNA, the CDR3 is TGTGCCAGCAGTTACTCGAAAGGGGGCCTTAGTGGCTACACCTTC. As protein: CASSYSKGGLSGYTF.

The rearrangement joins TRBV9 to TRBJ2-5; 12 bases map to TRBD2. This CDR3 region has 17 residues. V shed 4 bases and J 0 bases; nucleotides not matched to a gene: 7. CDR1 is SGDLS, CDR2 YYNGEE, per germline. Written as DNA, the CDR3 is TGTGCCAGCAGCAACGGACTAGCGGGAAAGTACCAAGAGACCCAGTACTTC. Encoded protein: CASSNGLAGKYQETQYF.

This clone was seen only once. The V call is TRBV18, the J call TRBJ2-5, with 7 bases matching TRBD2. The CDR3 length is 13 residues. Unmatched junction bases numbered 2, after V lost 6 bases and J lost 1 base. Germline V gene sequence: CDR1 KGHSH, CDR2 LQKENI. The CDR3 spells CASSPSGQETQYF. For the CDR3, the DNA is TGTGCCAGCTCCCCTAGCGGCCAAGAGACCCAGTACTTC.

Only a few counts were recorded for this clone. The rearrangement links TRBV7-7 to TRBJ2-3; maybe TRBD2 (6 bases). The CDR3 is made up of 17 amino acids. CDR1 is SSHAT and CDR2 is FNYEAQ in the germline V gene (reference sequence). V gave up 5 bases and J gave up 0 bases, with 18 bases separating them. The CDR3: CASSPGGGITSTDTQYF. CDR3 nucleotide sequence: TGTGCCAGCAGCCCCGGCGGCGGGATTACTAGCACAGATACGCAGTATTTT.

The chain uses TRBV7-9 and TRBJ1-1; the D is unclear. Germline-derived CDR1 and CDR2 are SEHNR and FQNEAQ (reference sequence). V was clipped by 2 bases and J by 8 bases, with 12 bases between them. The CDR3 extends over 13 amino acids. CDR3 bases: TGTGCCAGCAGCTTAAAAGGAGCAGCCGAAGCTTTCTTT. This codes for CASSLKGAAEAFF.

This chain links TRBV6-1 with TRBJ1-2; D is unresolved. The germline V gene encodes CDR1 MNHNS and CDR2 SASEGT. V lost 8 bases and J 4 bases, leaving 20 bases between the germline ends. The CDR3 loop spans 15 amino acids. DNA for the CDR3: TGTGCCAGCCGGGCGGGCGTGGGCCTTTTCTATGGCTACACCTTC. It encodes CASRAGVGLFYGYTF.

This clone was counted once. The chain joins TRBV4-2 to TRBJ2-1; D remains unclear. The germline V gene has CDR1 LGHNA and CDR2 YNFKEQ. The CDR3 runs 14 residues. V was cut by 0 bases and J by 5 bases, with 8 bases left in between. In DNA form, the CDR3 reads TGTGCCAGCAGCCAAGAGAGGCAGAACAATGAGCAGTTCTTC. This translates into CASSQERQNNEQFF.

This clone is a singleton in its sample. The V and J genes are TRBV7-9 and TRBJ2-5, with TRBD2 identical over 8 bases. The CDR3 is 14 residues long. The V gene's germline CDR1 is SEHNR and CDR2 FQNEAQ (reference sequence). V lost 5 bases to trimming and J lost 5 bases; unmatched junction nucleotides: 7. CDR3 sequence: CASSPSGGSETQYF. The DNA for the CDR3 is TGTGCCAGCAGCCCGAGCGGGGGATCGGAGACCCAGTACTTC. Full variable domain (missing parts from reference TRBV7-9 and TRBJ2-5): DTGVSQNPRHKITKRGQNVTFRCDPISEHNRLYWYRQTLGQGPEFLTYFQNEAQLEKSRLLSDRFSAERPKGSFSTLEIQRTEQGDSAMYLCASSPSGGSETQYFGPGTRLLVL.